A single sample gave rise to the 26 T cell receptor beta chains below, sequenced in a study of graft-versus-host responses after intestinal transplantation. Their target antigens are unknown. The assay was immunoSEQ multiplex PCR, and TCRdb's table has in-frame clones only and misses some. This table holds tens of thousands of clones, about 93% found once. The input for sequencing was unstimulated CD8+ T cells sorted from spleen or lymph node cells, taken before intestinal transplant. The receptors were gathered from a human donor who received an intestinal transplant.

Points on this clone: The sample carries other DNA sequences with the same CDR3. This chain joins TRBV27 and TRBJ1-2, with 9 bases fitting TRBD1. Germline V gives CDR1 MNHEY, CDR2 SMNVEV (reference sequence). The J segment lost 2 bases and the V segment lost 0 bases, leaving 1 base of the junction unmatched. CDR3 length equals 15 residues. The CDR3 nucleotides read TGTGCCAGCAGTTTATCTGGACAGGGGAACTATGGCTACACCTTC. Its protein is CASSLSGQGNYGYTF.

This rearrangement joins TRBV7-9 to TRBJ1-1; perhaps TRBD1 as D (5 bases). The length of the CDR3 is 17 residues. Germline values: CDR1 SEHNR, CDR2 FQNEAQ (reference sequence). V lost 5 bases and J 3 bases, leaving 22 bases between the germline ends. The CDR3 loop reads CASSMVWELGGDTEAFF. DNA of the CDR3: TGTGCCAGCAGCATGGTTTGGGAGTTGGGGGGGGACACTGAAGCTTTCTTT. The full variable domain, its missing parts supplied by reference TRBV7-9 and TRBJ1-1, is DTGVSQNPRHKITKRGQNVTFRCDPISEHNRLYWYRQTLGQGPEFLTYFQNEAQLEKSRLLSDRFSAERPKGSFSTLEIQRTEQGDSAMYLCASSMVWELGGDTEAFFGQGTRLTVV.

Here the CDR3 DNA reads TGTGCCACCAGCAGAGATCGACGTGGGGCGGTAGATACGCAGTATTTT. Encoded protein: CATSRDRRGAVDTQYF. V is TRBV15 and J is TRBJ2-3; D is perhaps TRBD1 (5 bases). CDR1 and CDR2 (germline): LNHNV, YYDKDF (reference sequence). Between the trimmed V and J ends, which lost 0 bases and 5 bases, there was a span of 15 bases. This CDR3 is 16 amino acids long.

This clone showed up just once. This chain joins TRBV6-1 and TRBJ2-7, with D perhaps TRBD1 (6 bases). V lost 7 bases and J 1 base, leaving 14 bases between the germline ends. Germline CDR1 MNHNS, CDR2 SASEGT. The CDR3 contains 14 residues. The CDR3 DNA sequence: TGTGCCAGCACAGACAGGTCTAATTCCTACGAGCAGTACTTC. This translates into CASTDRSNSYEQYF.

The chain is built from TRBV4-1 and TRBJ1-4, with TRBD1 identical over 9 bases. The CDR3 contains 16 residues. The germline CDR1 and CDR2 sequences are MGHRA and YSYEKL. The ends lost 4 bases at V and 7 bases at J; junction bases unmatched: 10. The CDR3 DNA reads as TGCGCCAGCAGCCCCACTACAGGGGGCGCGGGTGAAAAACTGTTTTTT. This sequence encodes CASSPTTGGAGEKLFF.

The CDR3 DNA follows: TGTGCCAGCAGCTTAGGACAGGGAAACTATGGCTACACCTTC. This sequence encodes CASSLGQGNYGYTF. The chain uses TRBV13 and TRBJ1-2; D may be TRBD1 (6 bases). The ends were cut back, 0 bases at V and 2 bases at J, with 7 bases in the middle. CDR1 and CDR2 from the germline V gene are PRHDT and FYEKMQ (reference sequence). This CDR3 spans 14 amino acids. The entire variable domain, with the rest obtained from reference TRBV13 and TRBJ1-2, is as follows: AAGVIQSPRHLIKEKRETATLKCYPIPRHDTVYWYQQGPGQDPQFLISFYEKMQSDKGSIPDRFSAQQFSDYHSELNMSSLELGDSALYFCASSLGQGNYGYTFGSGTRLTVV.

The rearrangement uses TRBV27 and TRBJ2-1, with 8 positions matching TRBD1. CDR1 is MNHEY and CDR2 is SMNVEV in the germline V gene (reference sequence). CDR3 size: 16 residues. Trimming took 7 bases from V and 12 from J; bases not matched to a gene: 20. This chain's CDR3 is CASNHSVMDRVRTQFF. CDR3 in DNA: TGTGCCAGCAACCATTCTGTAATGGACAGGGTCCGAACGCAGTTCTTC.

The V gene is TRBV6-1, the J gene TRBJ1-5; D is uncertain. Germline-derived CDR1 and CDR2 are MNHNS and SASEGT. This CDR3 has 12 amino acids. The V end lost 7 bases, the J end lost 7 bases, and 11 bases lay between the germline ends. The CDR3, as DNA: TGTGCCAGCAAGGAGGGTGGGCAGCCCCAGCATTTT. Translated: CASKEGGQPQHF.

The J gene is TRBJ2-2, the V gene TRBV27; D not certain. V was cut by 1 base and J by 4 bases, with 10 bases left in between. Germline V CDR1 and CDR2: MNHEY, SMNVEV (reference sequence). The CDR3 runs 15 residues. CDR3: CASSLLGSLTGELFF. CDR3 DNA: TGTGCCAGCAGTTTATTGGGCAGTCTCACCGGGGAGCTGTTTTTT.

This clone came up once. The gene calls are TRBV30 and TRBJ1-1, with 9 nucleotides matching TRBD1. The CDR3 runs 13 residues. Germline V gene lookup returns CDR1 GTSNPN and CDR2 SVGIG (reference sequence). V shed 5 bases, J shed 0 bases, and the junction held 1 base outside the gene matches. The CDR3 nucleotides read TGTGCCTGGGGACAGGGGATGAACACTGAAGCTTTCTTT. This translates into CAWGQGMNTEAFF.

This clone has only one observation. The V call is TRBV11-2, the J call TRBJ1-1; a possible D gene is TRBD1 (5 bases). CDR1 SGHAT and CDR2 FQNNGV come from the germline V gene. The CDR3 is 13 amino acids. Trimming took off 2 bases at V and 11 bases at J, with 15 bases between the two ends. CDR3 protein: CASSLSDSPEAFF. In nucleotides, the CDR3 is TGTGCCAGCAGCTTATCCGACAGTCCCGAGGCTTTCTTT.

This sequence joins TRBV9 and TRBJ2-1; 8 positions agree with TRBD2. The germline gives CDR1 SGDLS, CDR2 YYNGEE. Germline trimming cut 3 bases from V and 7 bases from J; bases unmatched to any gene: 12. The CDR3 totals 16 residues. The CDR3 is CASSGYNGGGINEQFF. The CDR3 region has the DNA TGTGCCAGCAGCGGTTACAACGGGGGGGGGATTAATGAGCAGTTCTTC.

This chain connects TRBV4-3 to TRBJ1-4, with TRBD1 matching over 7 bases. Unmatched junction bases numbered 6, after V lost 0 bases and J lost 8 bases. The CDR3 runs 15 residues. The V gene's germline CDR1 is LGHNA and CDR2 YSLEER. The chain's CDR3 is CASSQDLGTAEKLFF. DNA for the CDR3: TGCGCCAGCAGCCAAGATCTAGGGACAGCGGAAAAACTGTTTTTT.

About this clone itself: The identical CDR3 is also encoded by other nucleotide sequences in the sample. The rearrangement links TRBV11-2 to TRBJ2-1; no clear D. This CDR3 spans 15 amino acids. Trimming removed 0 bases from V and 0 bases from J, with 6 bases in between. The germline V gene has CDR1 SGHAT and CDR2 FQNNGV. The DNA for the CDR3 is TGTGCCAGCAGCTTAGACTTGAGCTCCTACAATGAGCAGTTCTTC. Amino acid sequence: CASSLDLSSYNEQFF.

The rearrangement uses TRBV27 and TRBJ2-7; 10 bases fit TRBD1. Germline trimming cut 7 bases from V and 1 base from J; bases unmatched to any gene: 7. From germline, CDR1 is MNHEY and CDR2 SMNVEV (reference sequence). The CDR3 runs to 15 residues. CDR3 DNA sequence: TGTGCCAGCACCTTAAGGGGACAGGGGTCCTACGAGCAGTACTTC. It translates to CASTLRGQGSYEQYF.

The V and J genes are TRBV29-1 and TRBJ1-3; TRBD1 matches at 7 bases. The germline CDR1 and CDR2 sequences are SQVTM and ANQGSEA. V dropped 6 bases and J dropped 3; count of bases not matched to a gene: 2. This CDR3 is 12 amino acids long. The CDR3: CSVRDSGNTIYF. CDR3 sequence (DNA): TGCAGCGTCCGGGACAGTGGAAACACCATATATTTT. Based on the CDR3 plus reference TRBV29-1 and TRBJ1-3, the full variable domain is SAVISQKPSRDICQRGTSLTIQCQVDSQVTMMFWYRQQPGQSLTLIATANQGSEATYESGFVIDKFPISRPNLTFSTLTVSNMSPEDSSIYLCSVRDSGNTIYFGEGSWLTVV.

CDR3 DNA: TGTGCCACCAGCATGGGGGCGGGCTATGGCTACACCTTC. Amino acids: CATSMGAGYGYTF. The chain employs TRBV15 and TRBJ1-2; D is perhaps TRBD1 (6 bases). CDR1 and CDR2 from the germline V gene are LNHNV and YYDKDF (reference sequence). Trimming took off 4 bases at V and 4 bases at J, with 10 bases between the two ends. This CDR3 is built from 13 residues.

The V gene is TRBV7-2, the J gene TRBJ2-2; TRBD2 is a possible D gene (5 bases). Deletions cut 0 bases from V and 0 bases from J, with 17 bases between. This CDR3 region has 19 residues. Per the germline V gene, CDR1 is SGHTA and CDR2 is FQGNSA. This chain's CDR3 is CASSLARGPGPSNTGELFF. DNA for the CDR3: TGTGCCAGCAGCTTAGCTCGCGGGCCCGGGCCATCGAACACCGGGGAGCTGTTTTTT.

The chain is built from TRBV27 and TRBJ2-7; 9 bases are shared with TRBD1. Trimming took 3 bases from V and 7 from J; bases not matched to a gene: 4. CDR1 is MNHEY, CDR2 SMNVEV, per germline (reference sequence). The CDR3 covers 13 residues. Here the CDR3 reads CASSLGQGLEQYF. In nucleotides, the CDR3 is TGTGCCAGCAGTTTGGGACAGGGATTGGAGCAGTACTTC.

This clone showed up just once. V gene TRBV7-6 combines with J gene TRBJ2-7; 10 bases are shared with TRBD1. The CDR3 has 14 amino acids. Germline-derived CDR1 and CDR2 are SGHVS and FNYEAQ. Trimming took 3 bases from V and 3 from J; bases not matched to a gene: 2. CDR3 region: CASSFGQGDYEQYF. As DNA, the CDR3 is TGTGCCAGCAGCTTTGGACAGGGGGACTACGAGCAGTACTTC.

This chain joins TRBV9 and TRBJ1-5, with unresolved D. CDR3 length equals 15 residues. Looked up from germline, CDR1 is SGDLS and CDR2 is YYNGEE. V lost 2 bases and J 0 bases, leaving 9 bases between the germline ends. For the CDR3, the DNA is TGTGCCAGCAGCGTTACGGGGAATAGCAATCAGCCCCAGCATTTT. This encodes CASSVTGNSNQPQHF.

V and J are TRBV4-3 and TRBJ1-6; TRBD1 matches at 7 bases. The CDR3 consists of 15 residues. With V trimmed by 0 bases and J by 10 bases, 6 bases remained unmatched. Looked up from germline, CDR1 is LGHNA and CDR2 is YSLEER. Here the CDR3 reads CASSQDGRGNSPLHF. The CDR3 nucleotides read TGCGCCAGCAGCCAAGATGGCAGGGGGAACTCACCCCTCCACTTT.

Written as DNA, the CDR3 is TGTGCCAGTAGTATACAGGGGGCTACCTACAATGAGCAGTTCTTC. It specifies CASSIQGATYNEQFF. J is TRBJ2-1 and V is TRBV19, with TRBD1 matching over 8 bases. This CDR3 contains 15 residues. Trimming at V came to 2 bases and at J to 2 bases, leaving 2 bases not matched to a gene. Per the germline V gene, CDR1 is LNHDA and CDR2 is SQIVND (reference sequence).

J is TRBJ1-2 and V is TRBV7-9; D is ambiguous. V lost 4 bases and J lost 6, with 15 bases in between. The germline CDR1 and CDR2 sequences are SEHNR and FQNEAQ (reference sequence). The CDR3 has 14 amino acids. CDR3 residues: CASSSPPTLDGYTF. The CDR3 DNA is TGTGCCAGCAGCTCCCCTCCGACACTAGATGGCTACACCTTC.

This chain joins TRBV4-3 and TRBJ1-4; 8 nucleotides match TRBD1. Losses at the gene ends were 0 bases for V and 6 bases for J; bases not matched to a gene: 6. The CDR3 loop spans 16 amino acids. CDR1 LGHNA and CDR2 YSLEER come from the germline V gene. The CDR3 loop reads CASSQDWTGWDEKLFF. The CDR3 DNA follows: TGCGCCAGCAGCCAAGATTGGACAGGGTGGGATGAAAAACTGTTTTTT.

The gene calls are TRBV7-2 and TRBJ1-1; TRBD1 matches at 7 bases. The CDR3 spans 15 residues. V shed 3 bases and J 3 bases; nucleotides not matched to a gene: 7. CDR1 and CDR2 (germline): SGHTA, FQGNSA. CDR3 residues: CASSFPQGWDTEAFF. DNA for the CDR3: TGTGCCAGCAGCTTCCCACAGGGGTGGGACACTGAAGCTTTCTTT.